This T cell receptor beta chain was profiled in a study of blood T cell repertoires in COVID-19. Assay used: immunoSEQ multiplex PCR; TCRdb lists only in-frame clones, some missing. The sample lists 250,000 or so clones, roughly 81% occurring once. Study members were between 18 and 89 years old and lived in around 24 US regions. With V trimmed by 4 bases and J by 0 bases, 9 bases remained unmatched. The CDR3 extends over 18 amino acids. Looked up from germline, CDR1 is SGHVS and CDR2 is FQNEAQ. Sequencing was performed on PBMCs or T cells enriched from blood (not recorded which). This TCR came from a woman in her 50s who had been exposed to COVID-19. The chain is built from TRBV7-8 and TRBJ2-4, with TRBD1 matching over 10 bases. The CDR3: CASSSTGGAVLAKNIQYF. CDR3 nucleotide sequence: TGTGCCAGCAGCTCGACAGGGGGCGCGGTCCTAGCCAAAAACATTCAGTACTTC. The full variable domain, rest sourced from reference TRBV7-8 and TRBJ2-4, is GAGVSQSPRYKVAKRGQDVALRCDPISGHVSLFWYQQALGQGPEFLTYFQNEAQLDKSGLPSDRFFAERPEGSVSTLKIQRTQQEDSAVYLCASSSTGGAVLAKNIQYFGAGTRLSVL.